The 29 T cell receptor beta chains in this list originate from one sample, sequenced in a study of T cell responses to AZD1222 COVID-19 vaccine (dated by TCRdb to 2020 to 2022). The intended sense of this specimen's time point label: about 28 days (+/-7) after the second vaccine dose. Library generation was performed with the immunoSEQ multiplex PCR assay. In TCRdb, the immuneACCESS table is reduced to in-frame sequences with V and J assigned. These tables do not hold every clone; where another copy was compared, an unresolved V gene accounts for under half, and the others remain unexplained. The sample table contains fewer than 120,000 clones; only one count was recorded for about 90% of them. The ten largest clones add up to about 15% of the sample. The specimen was peripheral blood, collected 28 days after the second AZD1222 dose. All receptors derive from an adult who received the AZD1222 COVID-19 vaccine.

About this clone itself: The identical CDR3 is also encoded by other nucleotide sequences in the sample. This sequence joins TRBV5-5 and TRBJ2-5; D unresolved. The germline V and J ends were trimmed by 4 bases and 5 bases, with 15 bases remaining between them. The germline V gene encodes CDR1 SGHKS and CDR2 YYEKEE (reference sequence). The CDR3 length is 14 residues. CDR3 sequence (DNA): TGTGCCAGCAGCCTAGGTGGGCCTGGGGAGACCCAGTACTTC. It yields the protein CASSLGGPGETQYF.

This clone was detected a few times. The genes are TRBV12-3 or TRBV12-4 and TRBJ2-7, with D uncertain. This CDR3 spans 13 amino acids. The V and J ends lost 3 bases and 0 bases respectively, with 6 bases between them. CDR3 residues: CASSFFSSYEQYF. The CDR3 DNA reads as TGTGCCAGCAGTTTTTTCAGCTCCTACGAGCAGTACTTC.

This clone was seen a handful of times. This rearrangement joins TRBV7-9 to TRBJ1-2; D gene uncertain. The CDR3 consists of 14 residues. The germline V gene has CDR1 SEHNR and CDR2 FQNEAQ (reference sequence). The ends were cut back, 5 bases at V and 7 bases at J, with 17 bases in the middle. The chain's CDR3 is CASSTPRGGTGYTF. The CDR3 nucleotides are TGTGCCAGCAGCACCCCACGGGGAGGCACTGGCTACACCTTC.

The CDR3 region is CASSPRTSGAYNEQFF. CDR3 sequence (DNA): TGTGCCAGCAGCCCCCGGACTAGCGGGGCCTACAATGAGCAGTTCTTC. This chain uses TRBV6-6 with TRBJ2-1; 12 bases agree with TRBD2. The J segment lost 2 bases and the V segment lost 6 bases, leaving 5 bases of the junction unmatched. This CDR3 comprises 16 residues. CDR1 is MNHNY and CDR2 is SVGAGI in the germline V gene (reference sequence).

The chain employs TRBV19 and TRBJ2-7; TRBD2 matches 7 bases. The CDR3 is 17 residues long. The V gene end was trimmed by 4 bases and the J gene end by 3 bases; junction bases not matched to a gene: 15. Germline-derived CDR1 and CDR2 are LNHDA and SQIVND (reference sequence). The CDR3 sequence is CASSRRSGMALLYEQYF. CDR3 nucleotide sequence: TGTGCCAGTAGTAGACGGAGCGGGATGGCCCTTCTCTACGAGCAGTACTTC.

The V and J genes are TRBV13 and TRBJ1-1; D is ambiguous. Trimming shortened V by 8 bases and J by 1 base, and 8 bases separated the two germline ends. This CDR3 is built from 12 residues. CDR1 is PRHDT, CDR2 FYEKMQ, per germline (reference sequence). CDR3 coding DNA: TGTGCCAGCGGTGGCTCGAACACTGAAGCTTTCTTT. This encodes CASGGSNTEAFF.

J is TRBJ2-1 and V is TRBV27; D possibly uses TRBD1 or TRBD2 (5 bases each). CDR1 and CDR2 (germline): MNHEY, SMNVEV (reference sequence). The CDR3 covers 16 residues. The V end lost 3 bases, the J end lost 2 bases, and 14 bases lay between the germline ends. CDR3 in amino acids: CASSLGTQKTYNEQFF. The CDR3 coding sequence is TGTGCCAGCAGTTTGGGGACCCAAAAGACCTACAATGAGCAGTTCTTC.

This chain connects TRBV7-3 to TRBJ2-2; D remains ambiguous. The CDR3 totals 15 residues. Trimming pared 2 bases from V and 1 base from J, leaving 8 bases between. Germline loops: CDR1 SGHTA, CDR2 FQGTGA. The CDR3 DNA sequence: TGTGCCAGCAGCTTATTCAATGGGAACACCGGGGAGCTGTTTTTT. Its protein is CASSLFNGNTGELFF.

The chain couples TRBV9 to TRBJ2-5, with TRBD2 as a possible D gene (6 bases). Trimming removed 3 bases at V and 1 base at J, with 10 bases between. Germline CDR1 reads SGDLS; CDR2 reads YYNGEE. This CDR3 is 14 amino acids long. For the CDR3, the DNA is TGTGCCAGCAGCGGCGGGACGGCCCAAGAGACCCAGTACTTC. Protein sequence: CASSGGTAQETQYF. The whole variable domain, remainder taken from reference TRBV9 and TRBJ2-5, is DSGVTQTPKHLITATGQRVTLRCSPRSGDLSVYWYQQSLDQGLQFLIQYYNGEERAKGNILERFSAQQFPDLHSELNLSSLELGDSALYFCASSGGTAQETQYFGPGTRLLVL.

The rearrangement links TRBV2 to TRBJ1-1, with D possibly being TRBD1 (5 bases). The germline CDR1 and CDR2 sequences are SNHLY and FYNNEI. Trimming removed 4 bases from V and 1 base from J, with 10 bases in between. This CDR3 region has 14 residues. The CDR3 nucleotides are TGTGCCAGCAGTGGGGAGACAGAGAACACTGAAGCTTTCTTT. This sequence encodes CASSGETENTEAFF.

J is TRBJ2-1 and V is TRBV4-1, with D perhaps given as TRBD1 or TRBD2 (5 bases each). CDR1 MGHRA and CDR2 YSYEKL come from the germline V gene. This CDR3 region has 18 residues. V lost 0 bases to trimming and J lost 0 bases, with 15 bases between them. CDR3 in amino acids: CASSQDQSWGYSYNEQFF. As DNA, the CDR3 is TGCGCCAGCAGCCAAGATCAGTCTTGGGGGTACTCCTACAATGAGCAGTTCTTC.

The rearrangement links TRBV19 to TRBJ1-5; no firm D call. V lost 3 bases to trimming and J lost 5 bases, with 14 bases between them. The germline V gene encodes CDR1 LNHDA and CDR2 SQIVND (reference sequence). This CDR3 has 15 amino acids. CDR3 loop: CASSIPLPGDQPQHF. CDR3 DNA sequence: TGTGCCAGTAGTATTCCACTCCCGGGAGATCAGCCCCAGCATTTT. Full variable domain (remainder filled in from reference TRBV19 and TRBJ1-5): DGGITQSPKYLFRKEGQNVTLSCEQNLNHDAMYWYRQDPGQGLRLIYYSQIVNDFQKGDIAEGYSVSREKKESFPLTVTSAQKNPTAFYLCASSIPLPGDQPQHFGDGTRLSIL.

The chain has TRBV5-1 and TRBJ2-7; D unclear. Trimming left V 3 bases short and J 5 bases short, with 18 bases between. The CDR3 runs to 15 residues. Germline V gene lookup returns CDR1 SGHRS and CDR2 YFSETQ. The CDR3 DNA reads TGCGCCAGCAGCTCCCAGATTGGGATGAAGAACGAGCAGTACTTC. This sequence encodes CASSSQIGMKNEQYF.

V is TRBV18 and J is TRBJ1-1; TRBD1 is a possible D gene (5 bases). The CDR3 loop spans 14 amino acids. V shed 6 bases and J shed 1 base, with 12 bases lying between them. The V gene's germline CDR1 is KGHSH and CDR2 LQKENI. CDR3 bases: TGTGCCAGCTCGCCCGGGACCGGGAACACTGAAGCTTTCTTT. Translation: CASSPGTGNTEAFF.

The chain joins TRBV5-4 to TRBJ2-7; 8 bases line up with TRBD2. Germline loops: CDR1 SGHNT, CDR2 YYREEE (reference sequence). The CDR3 is 15 amino acids. The trim removed 2 bases at V and 0 bases at J, leaving 4 bases unmatched. CDR3 loop: CASSLGGGTSYEQYF. CDR3 sequence (DNA): TGTGCCAGCAGCTTAGGCGGGGGGACCTCCTACGAGCAGTACTTC.

The chain carries TRBV4-1 and TRBJ1-1; no definite D call. CDR1 and CDR2 (germline): MGHRA, YSYEKL. The CDR3 loop spans 15 amino acids. V dropped 1 base and J dropped 6 bases, with 15 bases sitting between them. The CDR3 reads CASSQVGWLVPEAFF. DNA for the CDR3: TGCGCCAGCAGCCAAGTGGGGTGGCTTGTGCCTGAAGCTTTCTTT.

The chain employs TRBV3-1 (or the pseudogene TRBV3-2) and TRBJ2-7; no definite D call. V was cut by 5 bases and J by 3 bases, with 14 bases left in between. This CDR3 spans 14 amino acids. CDR1 LGHDT and CDR2 YNNKEL come from the germline V gene (reference sequence). CDR3 DNA: TGTGCCAGCAGCGACCCGACAACTAACTACGAGCAGTACTTC. This sequence encodes CASSDPTTNYEQYF.

The rearrangement links TRBV5-4 to TRBJ1-2; D possibly corresponds to TRBD1 (5 bases). The CDR3 is 13 residues long. Looked up from germline, CDR1 is SGHNT and CDR2 is YYREEE (reference sequence). With 5 bases removed from V and 1 base from J, the gap between germline ends came to 9 bases. The CDR3 nucleotides are TGTGCCAGCAGGTACGACAGTAACTATGGCTACACCTTC. Its protein is CASRYDSNYGYTF.

The chain joins TRBV18 to TRBJ1-1, with 8 nucleotides matching TRBD1. Germline loops: CDR1 KGHSH, CDR2 LQKENI. The V gene end was trimmed by 3 bases and the J gene end by 0 bases; junction bases not matched to a gene: 3. CDR3 length: 15 residues. CDR3 nucleotides: TGTGCCAGCTCACCCCGGGACAGGATGAACACTGAAGCTTTCTTT. This translates into CASSPRDRMNTEAFF.

The chain links TRBV27 to TRBJ1-2, with D possibly TRBD1 on 6 matching bases. V was cut by 2 bases and J by 8 bases, with 12 bases left in between. This CDR3 is built from 13 residues. The germline CDR1 and CDR2 sequences are MNHEY and SMNVEV (reference sequence). The CDR3 nucleotides are TGTGCCAGCAGTTTAACAGGGCTTGGAGGCTACACCTTC. The encoded protein is CASSLTGLGGYTF.

The J gene is TRBJ2-1, the V gene TRBV9, with 12 nucleotides matching TRBD2. Germline V gives CDR1 SGDLS, CDR2 YYNGEE. There are 15 residues in the CDR3. V lost 0 bases and J lost 9; bases outside the gene matches: 4. DNA for the CDR3: TGTGCCAGCAGCGTAGAGTCTAGCGGGAGGGGTGAGCAGTTCTTC. Protein product: CASSVESSGRGEQFF.

The CDR3 is CASSFGQLDGELFF. The CDR3 DNA follows: TGTGCCAGCAGTTTTGGACAGCTGGACGGGGAGCTGTTTTTT. V gene TRBV27 combines with J gene TRBJ2-2, with D maybe TRBD1 (6 bases). Germline V lookup: CDR1 MNHEY, CDR2 SMNVEV (reference sequence). V dropped 3 bases and J dropped 7 bases, with 12 bases sitting between them. This CDR3 has 14 amino acids.

This clone was seen a few times. The chain couples TRBV2 to TRBJ2-3, with D unclear. The CDR3 length is 12 residues. Deletions cut 2 bases from V and 1 base from J, with 1 base between. The germline gives CDR1 SNHLY, CDR2 FYNNEI. This CDR3 is CASSERTDTQYF. As DNA, the CDR3 is TGTGCCAGCAGTGAACGCACAGATACGCAGTATTTT.

The rearrangement uses TRBV28 and TRBJ1-2; D gene uncertain. CDR3 length: 12 residues. The V gene's germline CDR1 is MDHEN and CDR2 SYDVKM. V dropped 6 bases and J dropped 2 bases, with 7 bases sitting between them. The CDR3 reads CASSNQNYGYTF. The CDR3 bases are TGTGCCAGCAGCAATCAGAACTATGGCTACACCTTC.

The chain has TRBV27 and TRBJ1-5, with D unresolved. This CDR3 comprises 13 residues. Germline CDR1 and CDR2: MNHEY and SMNVEV (reference sequence). The V and J ends lost 6 bases and 0 bases respectively, with 6 bases between them. The CDR3 loop is CASSSNSNQPQHF. In DNA, the CDR3 is TGTGCCAGCAGCTCCAATAGCAATCAGCCCCAGCATTTT.

In this sample, this clone turned up once. The rearrangement links TRBV19 to TRBJ1-6, with 7 positions matching TRBD1. CDR3 length equals 19 residues. After removal of 5 bases from V and 5 bases from J, the junction contained 18 bases not matched to a gene. Germline lookup yields CDR1 LNHDA and CDR2 SQIVND (reference sequence). The CDR3 nucleotides read TGTGCCAGTAGTTCGAGCGCTCCCTTAGGGACAGCCGATAATTCACCCCTCCACTTT. Translation: CASSSSAPLGTADNSPLHF.

The table lists this clone with a count of one. The chain has TRBV3-1 (or the pseudogene TRBV3-2) and TRBJ1-4; 8 positions match TRBD1. After removal of 0 bases from V and 2 bases from J, the junction contained 2 bases not matched to a gene. Germline CDR1 reads LGHDT; CDR2 reads YNNKEL (reference sequence). This CDR3 is built from 16 residues. As DNA, the CDR3 is TGTGCCAGCAGCCAAGATCGGGACAGGACTAATGAAAAACTGTTTTTT. Amino acids: CASSQDRDRTNEKLFF.

V gene TRBV6-1 combines with J gene TRBJ1-5; tentative D call: TRBD1 (5 bases). V was shortened by 2 bases and J by 0 bases, with 20 bases between the two germline ends. This CDR3 contains 19 residues. Germline CDR1 is MNHNS and CDR2 is SASEGT. CDR3 sequence (DNA): TGTGCCAGCAGTGAATTGACGGTCTGGACGGGGGATAGCAATCAGCCCCAGCATTTT. Translation gives CASSELTVWTGDSNQPQHF.

DNA of the CDR3: TGTGCCAGCAGCCCCAGGGCCCAGGCCTATAATTCACCCCTCCACTTT. It is translated as CASSPRAQAYNSPLHF. This chain uses TRBV11-3 with TRBJ1-6, with D tentatively TRBD1 (5 bases). This CDR3 spans 16 amino acids. The V gene lost 5 bases and the J gene lost 2 bases, with 13 bases spanning the gap. From germline, CDR1 is SGHNT and CDR2 YENEEA.